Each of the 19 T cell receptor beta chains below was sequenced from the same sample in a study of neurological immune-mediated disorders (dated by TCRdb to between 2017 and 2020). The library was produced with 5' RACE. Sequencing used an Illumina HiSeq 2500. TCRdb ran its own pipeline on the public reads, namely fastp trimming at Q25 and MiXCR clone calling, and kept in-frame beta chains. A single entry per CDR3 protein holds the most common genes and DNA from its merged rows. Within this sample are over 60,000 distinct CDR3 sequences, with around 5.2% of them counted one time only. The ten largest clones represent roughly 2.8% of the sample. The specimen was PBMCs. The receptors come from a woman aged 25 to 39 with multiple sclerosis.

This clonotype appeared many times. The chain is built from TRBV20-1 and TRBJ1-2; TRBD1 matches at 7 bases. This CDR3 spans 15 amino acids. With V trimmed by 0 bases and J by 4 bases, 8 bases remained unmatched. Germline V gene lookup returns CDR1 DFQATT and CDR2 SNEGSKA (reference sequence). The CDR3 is CSARDPTGPTYGYTF. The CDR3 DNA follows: TGCAGTGCTAGAGACCCGACAGGGCCTACCTATGGCTACACCTTC.

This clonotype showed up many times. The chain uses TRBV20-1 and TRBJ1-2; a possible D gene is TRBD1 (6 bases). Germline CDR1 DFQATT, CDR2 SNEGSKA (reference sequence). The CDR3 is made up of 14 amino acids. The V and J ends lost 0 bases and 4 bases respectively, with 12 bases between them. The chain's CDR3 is CSARDQGRSYGYTF. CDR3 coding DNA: TGCAGTGCTAGAGATCAGGGGCGCAGCTATGGCTACACCTTC.

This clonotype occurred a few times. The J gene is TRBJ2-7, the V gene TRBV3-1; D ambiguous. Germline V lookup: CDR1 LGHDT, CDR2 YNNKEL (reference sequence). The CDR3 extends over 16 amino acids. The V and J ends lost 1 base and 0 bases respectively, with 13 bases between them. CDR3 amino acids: CASSQVTEGVSYEQYF. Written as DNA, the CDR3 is TGTGCCAGCAGCCAAGTTACAGAAGGAGTCTCCTACGAGCAGTACTTC.

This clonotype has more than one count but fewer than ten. The CDR3 coding sequence is TGCGCCAGCAGCTTGGATGGGCAGAACCCCTCGTACGAGCAGTACTTC. Its translation: CASSLDGQNPSYEQYF. V is TRBV5-1 and J is TRBJ2-7; D is uncertain. CDR1 and CDR2 from the germline V gene are SGHRS and YFSETQ. This CDR3 region has 16 residues. The V end was cut by 0 bases, the J end by 4 bases, with 17 bases between.

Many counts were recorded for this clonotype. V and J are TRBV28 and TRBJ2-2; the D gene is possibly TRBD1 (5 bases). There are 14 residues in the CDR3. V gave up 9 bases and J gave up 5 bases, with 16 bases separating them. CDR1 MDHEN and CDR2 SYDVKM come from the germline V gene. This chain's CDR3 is CASTGSGKTGELFF. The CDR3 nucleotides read TGTGCCAGTACAGGTTCCGGTAAAACCGGGGAGCTGTTTTTT. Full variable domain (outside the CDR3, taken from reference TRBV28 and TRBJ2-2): DVKVTQSSRYLVKRTGEKVFLECVQDMDHENMFWYRQDPGLGLRLIYFSYDVKMKEKGDIPEGYSVSREKKERFSLILESASTNQTSMYLCASTGSGKTGELFFGEGSRLTVL.

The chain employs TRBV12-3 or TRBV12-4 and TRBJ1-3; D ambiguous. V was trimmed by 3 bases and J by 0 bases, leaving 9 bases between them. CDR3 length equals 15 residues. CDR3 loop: CASSFDTLSGNTIYF. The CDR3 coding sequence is TGTGCCAGCAGTTTCGACACGCTCTCTGGAAACACCATATATTTT.

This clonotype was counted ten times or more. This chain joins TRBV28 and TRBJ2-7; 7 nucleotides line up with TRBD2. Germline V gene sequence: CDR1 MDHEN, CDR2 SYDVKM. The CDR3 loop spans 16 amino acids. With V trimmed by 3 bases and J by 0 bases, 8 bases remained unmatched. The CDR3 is CASSFGWRGSSYEQYF. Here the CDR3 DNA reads TGTGCCAGCAGTTTTGGGTGGCGGGGGAGCTCCTACGAGCAGTACTTC.

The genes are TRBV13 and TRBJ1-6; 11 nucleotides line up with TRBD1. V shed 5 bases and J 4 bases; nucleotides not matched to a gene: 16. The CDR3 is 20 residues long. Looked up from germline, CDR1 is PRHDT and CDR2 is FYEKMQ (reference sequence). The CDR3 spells CASSDRQGQGGSSYNSPLHF. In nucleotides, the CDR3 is TGTGCCAGCAGCGATCGACAGGGACAGGGGGGAAGCTCATATAATTCACCCCTCCACTTT.

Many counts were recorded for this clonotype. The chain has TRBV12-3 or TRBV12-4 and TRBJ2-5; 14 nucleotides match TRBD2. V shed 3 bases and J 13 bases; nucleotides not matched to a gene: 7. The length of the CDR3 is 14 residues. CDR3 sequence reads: CASSFRLAGGPGYF. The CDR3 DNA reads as TGTGCCAGCAGTTTTCGACTAGCGGGGGGGCCGGGGTACTTC.

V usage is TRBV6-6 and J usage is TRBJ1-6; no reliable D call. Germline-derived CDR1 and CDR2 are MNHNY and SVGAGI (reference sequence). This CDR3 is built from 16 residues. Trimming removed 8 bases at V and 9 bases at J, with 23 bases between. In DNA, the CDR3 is TGTGCCAGCTTATTTTCGTCAGGCCCCTTGGGTTCACCCCTCCACTTT. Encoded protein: CASLFSSGPLGSPLHF.

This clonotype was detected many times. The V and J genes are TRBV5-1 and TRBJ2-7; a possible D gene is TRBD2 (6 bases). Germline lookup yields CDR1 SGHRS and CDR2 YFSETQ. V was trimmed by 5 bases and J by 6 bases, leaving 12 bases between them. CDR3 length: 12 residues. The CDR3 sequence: CASSDGGGEQYF. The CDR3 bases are TGCGCCAGCAGTGACGGGGGAGGCGAGCAGTACTTC.

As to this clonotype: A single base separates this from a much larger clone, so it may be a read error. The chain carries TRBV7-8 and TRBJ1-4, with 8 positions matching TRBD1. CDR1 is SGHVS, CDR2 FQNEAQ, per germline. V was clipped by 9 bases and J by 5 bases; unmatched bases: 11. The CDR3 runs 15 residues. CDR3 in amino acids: CASTDRDSRNEKLFF. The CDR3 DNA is TGTGCCAGTACGGACAGGGATAGTCGAAATGAAAAACTGTTTTTT. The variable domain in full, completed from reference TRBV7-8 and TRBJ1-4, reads GAGVSQSPRYKVAKRGQDVALRCDPISGHVSLFWYQQALGQGPEFLTYFQNEAQLDKSGLPSDRFFAERPEGSVSTLKIQRTQQEDSAVYLCASTDRDSRNEKLFFGSGTQLSVL.

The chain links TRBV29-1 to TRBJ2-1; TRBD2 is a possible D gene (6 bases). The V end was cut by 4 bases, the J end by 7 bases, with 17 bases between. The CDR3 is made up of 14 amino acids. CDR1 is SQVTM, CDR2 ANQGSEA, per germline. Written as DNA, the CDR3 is TGCAGCGTTGCAGGGACTCCCTTGAGAAATGAGCAGTTCTTC. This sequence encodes CSVAGTPLRNEQFF.

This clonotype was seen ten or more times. CDR3 sequence: CASGGRTGTNTEAFF. The CDR3 DNA follows: TGCGCCAGCGGGGGTCGGACAGGGACGAACACTGAAGCTTTCTTT. The chain combines TRBV10-2 with TRBJ1-1; 8 bases fit TRBD1. The length of the CDR3 is 15 residues. The V and J ends lost 8 bases and 1 base, in that order; junction bases with no gene match: 9. CDR1 is WSHSY, CDR2 SAAADI, per germline.

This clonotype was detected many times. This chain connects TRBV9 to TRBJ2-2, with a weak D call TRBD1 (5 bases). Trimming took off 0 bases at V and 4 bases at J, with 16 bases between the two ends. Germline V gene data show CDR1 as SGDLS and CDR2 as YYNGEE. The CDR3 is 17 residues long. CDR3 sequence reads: CASSVATSWGGTGELFF. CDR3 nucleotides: TGTGCCAGCAGCGTAGCAACTTCATGGGGCGGCACCGGGGAGCTGTTTTTT.

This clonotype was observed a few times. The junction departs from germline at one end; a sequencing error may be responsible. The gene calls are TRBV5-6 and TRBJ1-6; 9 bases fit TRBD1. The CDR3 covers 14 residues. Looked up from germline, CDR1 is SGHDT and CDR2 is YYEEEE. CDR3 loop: CASSFSDRGSPLNF. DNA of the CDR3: TGTGCCAGCAGCTTTTCGGACAGGGGTTCACCCCTCAACTTT.

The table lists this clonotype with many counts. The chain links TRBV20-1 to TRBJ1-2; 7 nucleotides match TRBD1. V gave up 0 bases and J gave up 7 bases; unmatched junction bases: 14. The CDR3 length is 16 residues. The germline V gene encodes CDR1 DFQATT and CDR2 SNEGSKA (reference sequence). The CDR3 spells CSARDRSPTGEFGYTF. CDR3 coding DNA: TGCAGTGCTAGAGATAGGTCCCCCACAGGGGAATTTGGCTACACCTTC.

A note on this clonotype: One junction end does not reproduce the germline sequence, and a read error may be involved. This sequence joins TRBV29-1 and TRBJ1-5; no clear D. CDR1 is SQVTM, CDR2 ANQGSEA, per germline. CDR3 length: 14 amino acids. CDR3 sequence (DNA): TGCAGCGTTGCGACAACCGATAGCAATCAGCCCCAGAATTTT. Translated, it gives CSVATTDSNQPQNF.

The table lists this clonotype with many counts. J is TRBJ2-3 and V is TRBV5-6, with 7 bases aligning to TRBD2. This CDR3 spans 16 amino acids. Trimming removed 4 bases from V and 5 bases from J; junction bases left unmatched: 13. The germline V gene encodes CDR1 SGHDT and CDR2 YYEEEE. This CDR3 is CASSGGPQWGGDTQYF. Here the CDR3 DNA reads TGTGCCAGCAGCGGAGGGCCCCAGTGGGGGGGAGATACGCAGTATTTT.